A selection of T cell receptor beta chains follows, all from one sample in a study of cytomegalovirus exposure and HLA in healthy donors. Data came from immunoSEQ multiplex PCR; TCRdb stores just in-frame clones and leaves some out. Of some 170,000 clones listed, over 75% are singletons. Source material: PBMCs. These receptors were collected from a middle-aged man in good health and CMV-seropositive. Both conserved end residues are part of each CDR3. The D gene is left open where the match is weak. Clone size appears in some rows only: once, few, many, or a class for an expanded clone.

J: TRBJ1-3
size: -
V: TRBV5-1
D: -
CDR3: CASSGHTGNTIYF
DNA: TGCGCCAGCAGCGGTCACACTGGAAACACCATATATTTT

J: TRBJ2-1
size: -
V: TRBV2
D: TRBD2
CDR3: CASSGSGNYVGEFF
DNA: TGTGCCAGCAGTGGTAGCGGGAACTACGTGGGTGAGTTCTTC

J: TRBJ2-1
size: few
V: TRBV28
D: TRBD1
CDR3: CASSLGSTGGHEQFF
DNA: TGTGCCAGCAGCCTAGGGTCCACAGGGGGCCATGAGCAGTTCTTC

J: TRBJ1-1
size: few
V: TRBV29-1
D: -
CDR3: CSVAISGNTEAFF
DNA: TGCAGCGTTGCGATTAGTGGGAACACTGAAGCTTTCTTT

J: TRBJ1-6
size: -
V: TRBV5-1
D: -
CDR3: CASSLAQDSPLHF
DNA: TGCGCCAGCAGCTTGGCTCAGGATTCACCCCTCCACTTT

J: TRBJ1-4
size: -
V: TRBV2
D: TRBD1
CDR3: CASSGQGSVNEKLFF
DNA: TGTGCCAGCAGTGGACAGGGTTCTGTAAATGAAAAACTGTTTTTT

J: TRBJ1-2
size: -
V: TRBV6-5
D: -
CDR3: CASSYSRLSWGYTF
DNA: TGTGCCAGCAGTTACTCGAGGCTCAGCTGGGGCTACACCTTC

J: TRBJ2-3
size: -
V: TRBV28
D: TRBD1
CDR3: CASSSGQGGDTQYF
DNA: TGTGCCAGCAGTTCCGGACAGGGGGGAGATACGCAGTATTTT

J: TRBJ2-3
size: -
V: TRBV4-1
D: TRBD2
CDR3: CASSQERTSGFTDTQYF
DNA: TGCGCCAGCAGCCAAGAGAGGACTAGCGGGTTCACAGATACGCAGTATTTT

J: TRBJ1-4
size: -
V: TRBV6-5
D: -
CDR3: CASSYGRDGVNEKLFF
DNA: TGTGCCAGCAGTTACGGCCGCGACGGGGTAAATGAAAAACTGTTTTTT

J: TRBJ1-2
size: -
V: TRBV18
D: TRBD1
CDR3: CASSPPSTGKDYGYTF
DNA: TGTGCCAGCTCACCCCCTTCGACAGGGAAAGACTATGGCTACACCTTC

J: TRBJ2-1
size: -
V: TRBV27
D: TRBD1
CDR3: CASRATSTGTYNEQFF
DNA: TGTGCCAGCAGAGCTACATCGACAGGGACCTACAATGAGCAGTTCTTC

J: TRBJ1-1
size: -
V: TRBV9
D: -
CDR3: CASSVGGGQYTEAFF
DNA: TGTGCCAGCAGCGTAGGTGGAGGACAGTACACTGAAGCTTTCTTT

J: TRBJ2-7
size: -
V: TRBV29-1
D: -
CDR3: CSVEDGGSYEQYF
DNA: TGCAGCGTTGAAGATGGCGGGTCCTACGAGCAGTACTTC

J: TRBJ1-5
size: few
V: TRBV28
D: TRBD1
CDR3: CASSLWTGNQPQHF
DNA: TGTGCCAGCAGTCTCTGGACAGGGAATCAGCCCCAGCATTTT

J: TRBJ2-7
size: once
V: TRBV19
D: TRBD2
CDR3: CASSSGRLSYEQYF
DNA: TGTGCCAGTAGTAGCGGGAGGCTTTCCTACGAGCAGTACTTC

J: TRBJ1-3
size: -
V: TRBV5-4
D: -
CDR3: CASSLDFPSSGNTIYF
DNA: TGTGCCAGCAGCTTGGACTTCCCGAGCTCTGGAAACACCATATATTTT

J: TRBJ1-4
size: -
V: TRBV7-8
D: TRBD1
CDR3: CASSRGTGWKKLFF
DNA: TGTGCCAGCAGCCGAGGGACAGGGTGGAAAAAACTGTTTTTT

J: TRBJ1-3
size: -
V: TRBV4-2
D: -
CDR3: CASSQGYDMYGNTIYF
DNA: TGTGCCAGCAGCCAAGGCTACGACATGTACGGAAACACCATATATTTT

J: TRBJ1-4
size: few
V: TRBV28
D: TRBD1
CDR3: CASSLSGTGSEKLFF
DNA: TGTGCCAGCAGTTTATCAGGGACAGGTAGTGAAAAACTGTTTTTT

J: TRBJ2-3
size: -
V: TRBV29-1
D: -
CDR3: CSGGGGGLLADTQYF
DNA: TGCAGCGGGGGGGGAGGGGGTCTTCTCGCAGATACGCAGTATTTT

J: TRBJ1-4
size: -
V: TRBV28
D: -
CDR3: CASSFPGGAEPNEKLFF
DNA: TGTGCCAGCAGTTTTCCTGGAGGGGCCGAACCTAATGAAAAACTGTTTTTT

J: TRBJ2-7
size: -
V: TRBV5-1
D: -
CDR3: CASSLGSSSYEQYF
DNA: TGCGCCAGCAGCTTGGGCTCGAGCTCCTACGAGCAGTACTTC

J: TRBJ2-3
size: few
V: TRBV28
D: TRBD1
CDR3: CASSFGDRNTDTQYF
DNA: TGTGCCAGCAGTTTTGGGGACAGAAACACAGATACGCAGTATTTT

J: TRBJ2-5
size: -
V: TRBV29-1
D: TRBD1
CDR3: CSGYKVAGQGETQYF
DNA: TGCAGCGGTTATAAGGTGGCAGGACAGGGGGAGACCCAGTACTTC

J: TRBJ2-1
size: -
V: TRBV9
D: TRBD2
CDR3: CASSAATSGDNEQFF
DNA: TGTGCCAGCAGCGCAGCGACTAGCGGTGACAATGAGCAGTTCTTC

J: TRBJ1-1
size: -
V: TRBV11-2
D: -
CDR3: CASSPPLGNTEAFF
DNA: TGTGCCAGCAGCCCCCCCCTGGGCAACACTGAAGCTTTCTTT

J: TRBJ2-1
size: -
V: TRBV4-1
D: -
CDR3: CASSQVNNEQFF
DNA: TGCGCCAGCAGCCAAGTCAATAATGAGCAGTTCTTC

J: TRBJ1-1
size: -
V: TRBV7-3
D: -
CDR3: CASSRAGTPNTEAFF
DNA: TGTGCCAGCAGCCGAGCCGGGACACCGAACACTGAAGCTTTCTTT

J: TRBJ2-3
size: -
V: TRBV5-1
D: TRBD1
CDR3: CASSSDRGGDTQYF
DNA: TGCGCCAGCAGTTCGGACAGGGGCGGCGATACGCAGTATTTT

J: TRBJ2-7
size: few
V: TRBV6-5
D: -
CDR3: CASSYVARHEQYF
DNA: TGTGCCAGCAGTTACGTAGCACGGCACGAGCAGTACTTC

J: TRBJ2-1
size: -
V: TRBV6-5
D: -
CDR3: CASSRGTREQFF
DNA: TGTGCCAGCAGTAGAGGGACTCGAGAGCAGTTCTTC

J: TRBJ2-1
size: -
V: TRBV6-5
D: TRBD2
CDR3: CASSSLLAGEGNEQFF
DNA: TGTGCCAGCAGTTCACTTCTAGCGGGAGAGGGCAATGAGCAGTTCTTC

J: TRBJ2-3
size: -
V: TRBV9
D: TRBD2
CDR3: CASSTLAGGTDTQYF
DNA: TGTGCCAGCAGCACTCTAGCGGGCGGCACAGATACGCAGTATTTT

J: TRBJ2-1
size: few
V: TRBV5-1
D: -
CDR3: CASSLQGDFYNEQFF
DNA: TGCGCCAGCAGCTTACAGGGAGATTTCTACAATGAGCAGTTCTTC

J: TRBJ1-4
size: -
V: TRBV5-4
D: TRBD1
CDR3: CASSLDRGSEKLFF
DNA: TGTGCCAGCAGCTTGGACAGGGGTTCTGAAAAACTGTTTTTT

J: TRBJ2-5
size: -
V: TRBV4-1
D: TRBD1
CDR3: CASSSPGTGVETQYF
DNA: TGCGCCAGCAGCTCCCCCGGGACAGGGGTTGAGACCCAGTACTTC

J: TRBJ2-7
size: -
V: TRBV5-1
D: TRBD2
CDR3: CASRTSGRAYEQYF
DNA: TGCGCCAGCAGGACTAGCGGGAGGGCCTACGAGCAGTACTTC

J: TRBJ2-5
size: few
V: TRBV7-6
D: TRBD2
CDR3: CASPGPGGETQYF
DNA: TGTGCCAGTCCGGGCCCGGGGGGGGAGACCCAGTACTTC

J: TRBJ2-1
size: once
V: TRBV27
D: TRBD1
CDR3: CASSLAIQGWNEQFF
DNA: TGTGCCAGCAGTTTAGCCATACAGGGGTGGAATGAGCAGTTCTTC

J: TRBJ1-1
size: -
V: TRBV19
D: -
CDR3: CASNPRGGATITEAFF
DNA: TGTGCCAGTAATCCTCGAGGGGGGGCGACGATCACTGAAGCTTTCTTT

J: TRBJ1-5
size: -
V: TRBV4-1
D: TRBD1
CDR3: CASSKGTADSNQPQHF
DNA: TGCGCCAGCAGCAAAGGGACAGCGGATAGCAATCAGCCCCAGCATTTT

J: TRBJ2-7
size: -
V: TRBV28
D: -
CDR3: CASSTPAGSSYEQYF
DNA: TGTGCCAGCAGTACCCCAGCGGGTAGTTCCTACGAGCAGTACTTC

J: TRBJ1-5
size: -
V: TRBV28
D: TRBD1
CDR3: CASSLQTGGIQPQHF
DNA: TGTGCCAGCAGTCTACAGACAGGGGGCATTCAGCCCCAGCATTTT

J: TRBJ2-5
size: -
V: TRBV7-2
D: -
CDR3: CASSSDSGGTQYF
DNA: TGTGCCAGCAGCTCCGACTCCGGGGGGACCCAGTACTTC

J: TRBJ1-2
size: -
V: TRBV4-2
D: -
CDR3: CASSLSGYGYTF
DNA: TGTGCCAGCAGCCTCTCGGGCTATGGCTACACCTTC

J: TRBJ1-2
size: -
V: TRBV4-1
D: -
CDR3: CASSQEASLIYGYTF
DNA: TGCGCCAGCAGCCAAGAGGCCAGTTTGATCTATGGCTACACCTTC

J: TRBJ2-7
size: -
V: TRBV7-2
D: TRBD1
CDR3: CASSAGTGSYEQYF
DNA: TGTGCCAGCAGCGCCGGGACAGGGTCCTACGAGCAGTACTTC

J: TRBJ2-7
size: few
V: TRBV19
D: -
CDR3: CASSRTEPHEQYF
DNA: TGTGCCAGTAGTCGGACAGAGCCCCACGAGCAGTACTTC

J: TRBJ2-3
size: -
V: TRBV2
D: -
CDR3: CASSSSTDTQYF
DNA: TGTGCCAGCAGTTCGAGCACAGATACGCAGTATTTT

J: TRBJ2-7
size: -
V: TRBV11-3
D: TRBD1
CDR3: CASSEGRDRGTTYEQYF
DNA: TGTGCCAGCAGCGAGGGCAGGGACAGGGGCACTACCTACGAGCAGTACTTC

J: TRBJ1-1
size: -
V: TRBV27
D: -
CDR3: CASSLLRGNTEAFF
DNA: TGTGCCAGCAGTTTATTAAGGGGGAACACTGAAGCTTTCTTT

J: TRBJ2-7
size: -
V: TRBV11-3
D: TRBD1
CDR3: CASSPRGAGGVTYEQYF
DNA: TGTGCCAGCAGCCCCAGGGGGGCAGGGGGCGTAACCTACGAGCAGTACTTC

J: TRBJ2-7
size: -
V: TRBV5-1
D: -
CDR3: CASSFTGNEYEQYF
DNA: TGCGCCAGCAGCTTTACAGGGAACGAATACGAGCAGTACTTC

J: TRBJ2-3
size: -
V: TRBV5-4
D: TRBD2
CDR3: CASSFGLAVTDTQYF
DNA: TGTGCCAGCAGTTTCGGACTAGCGGTCACAGATACGCAGTATTTT

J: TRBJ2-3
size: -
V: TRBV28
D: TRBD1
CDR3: CASSFTGGTDTQYF
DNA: TGTGCCAGCAGTTTCACAGGGGGCACAGATACGCAGTATTTT